This record concerns one T cell receptor beta chain sequence. What this receptor recognizes is not known. Base qualities are not at hand, and no much larger clone is one base apart. Libraries came from the immunoSEQ multiplex PCR assay. For the multiplex PCR, a mixture combining 60 forward primers for TCR Vbeta segments and 13 reverse primers for TCR Jbeta segments was used. The CDR3 region of rearranged TCR beta genes was amplified from genomic DNA by a multiplex PCR assay. The Illumina HiSeq System was used to sequence the amplified TCR beta libraries as 87-base-pair reads. In the paper's pipeline: Across the 500 to 850 repertoires, a later analysis counted tens of millions of unique TCR beta chains, approximately 10 million of which were shared by at least two donors. A nearest-neighbor algorithm error-corrected the raw reads and collapsed the reads into unique sequences, merging closely related sequences to remove PCR and sequencing errors. CDR3 sequences were aligned to IMGT reference sequences to assign V, D and J gene segments. For a sequence to be retained, a match of at least six nucleotides to both a V gene segment and a J gene segment was required. Rearrangements were classified as productive when the CDR3 lacked stop codons and remained in frame with V and J, and all other rearrangements were classified as non-productive. Following IMGT convention, CDR3 was defined as the stretch from the second conserved V-encoded cysteine up to the conserved J-encoded phenylalanine. The earlier analysis of about 500 of the donors excluded sequences that lacked an unambiguous match to a single V gene segment. An earlier analysis of approximately 590 of the donors classified V segments as functional when productive rearrangements were above 56.7% and as segregating when the standard deviation between donors was above 5%. A statistical classification framework was built to diagnose cytomegalovirus status from the catalog of TCR beta chain sequences. V and J gene assignment, in a later analysis, came from comparing TCR nucleotide sequences with IMGT/GENE-DB human TR gene sequences. Using the TCRdist pipeline, a later analysis assigned CDR3 sequences along with most-parsimonious VDJ recombination scenarios. In a later analysis, each TCR beta chain was defined by its CDR3 amino acid sequence together with its V-gene family, and reads lacking a unique V-gene family were excluded. In a later analysis, 500 to 700 highly shared, low-generation-probability nucleotide sequences were removed to address suspected cross-contamination and a sequencing artifact. For each public chain, a later analysis derived a clonal expansion index from normalized ranks of inferred template counts within each repertoire. In a later analysis, generation probabilities were computed using a VDJ recombination model fitted to out-of-frame rearrangements, and the results were checked against IGoR. In a later analysis, TCR-TCR, TCR-HLA and TCR-CMV co-occurrence was scored with hypergeometric tests, and a repertoire-size bias correction was applied to TCR pairs. False discovery rates were estimated in a later analysis by permuting HLA or CMV assignments 20 times. In a later analysis, co-occurring TCRs were grouped using DBSCAN, and TCRdist sequence similarity was added for clustering within HLA-allele-positive subsets. Repertoires with fewer than 30,000 or more than 120,000 public chains, plus five repertoires with anomalous nucleotide sharing, were excluded from co-occurrence clustering. TCRdb's version of the immuneACCESS table is confined to in-frame rearrangements and falls short of the full clone set. An unresolved V gene accounts for under half of the shortfall where checked; the remainder is of unknown origin. V, J and clone size derive from that table, while D and trimming were established from the DNA sequence. The sample table shows some 56,000 clones, and 70% to 85% are seen once. Jointly, the top ten make up 2.5% to 3% of the sample.

The entry originates in a study of cytomegalovirus exposure and HLA in healthy donors (TCRdb year 2017). With regard to the full study: An earlier analysis of roughly 610 of the donors reported about 300 Gb of sequence data and about 120 million unique TCR beta sequences obtained from approximately 180 million T cells. The study combined high-throughput TCR immunosequencing, statistical association of individual TCRs with disease status, and machine learning to predict cytomegalovirus infection status. HLA typing covered class I and class II loci at four-digit resolution. Among the roughly 400 genotyped donors, roughly 80% belonged to the genetic ancestry cluster associated with self-reported Caucasian donors. Along with the roughly 670-subject first cohort, a separate validation cohort of approximately 110 different subjects was used. Typing coverage differed by locus: A, B, C, DRB1 and DQB1 were typed in roughly 629-640 donors, DQA1 in approximately 520, DPA1 in some 570, and DPB1 in just under 490. Four or five DR-DQ haplotypes were treated as single units for association and clustering because of strong linkage in the cohort. Roughly 300 gigabases of sequencing data and tens of millions of unique TCR sequences made up an early release that covered over 550 HLA-typed donors. An earlier analysis of 587 of the donors used high-throughput TCR beta sequencing to judge whether each TCR beta V gene segment behaved as functional or pseudogenic. Genome-wide SNP genotypes for about 65% of the 666 donors were used in a later genetic analysis, which treated that subset as a discovery cohort. The study used immunosequencing to profile the T cell repertoires of 666 subjects and linked those repertoires to cytomegalovirus serostatus. Rather than using new phenotypic data, the later analysis identified candidate immune exposures from TCR beta sequences and from how often those sequences occurred across donors. Donor age, sex, ethnicity and CMV serostatus were compiled alongside the repertoire data. Across under 500 genotyped donors of the cohort, an average of roughly 200,000 unique TCR beta nucleotide sequences per donor were sequenced, and approximately 17% of those sequences were non-productive. All discovery cohort repertoires had been generated on a single sequencing platform. In a later analysis, previously published TCR beta repertoires from hundreds of donors were re-analyzed and high-resolution HLA genotyping was added so that TCR occurrence patterns could be studied. The study was designed to test whether signatures of past pathogen exposure could be identified by cataloging public T cell receptors.

The paper's findings and limits, for the study overall: It was suggested by the authors that the approach could potentially be generalized to other disease states and immunological phenotypes. Sequencing depth was assumed to be roughly uniform across donors in the presence/absence analyses, though that assumption may not hold. A later analysis found that TCR association rates varied across HLA loci, with DRB1 alleles showing the most associated TCRs and HLA-C alleles the fewest. In vitro tests confirmed that three of the cytomegalovirus-associated TCR beta chains recognize cytomegalovirus antigens. A later analysis reported that several top co-occurrence clusters appeared linked to parvovirus B19, influenza, CMV and Epstein-Barr virus. An association between a missense DCLRE1C variant and V-gene and J-gene trimming of TCR beta chains was found in a later genetic analysis and replicated in an independent cohort. Linkage disequilibrium might explain the correlated functional status among segregating V segments, but an unknown experimental factor could not be excluded. In a later analysis, HLA-associated TCR beta chains were found to be more clonally expanded and to have lower generation probabilities than equally common non-associated chains. When HLA alleles, especially DR and DQ, strongly co-occurred, TCR associations were difficult to assign to individual alleles. The classifier was reported to diagnose cytomegalovirus status with high specificity and sensitivity in both the original cohort and the validation cohort. A further reported finding was that TCR beta sequences accurately predicted the HLA-A and HLA-B alleles for most subjects in the first cohort. Only TCR beta chains were sequenced in this cohort, and the absence of alpha or paired-chain data limited detectable features. Because HLA typing was unavailable for some donors at each locus, only the typed subset was used in association tests. In an earlier analysis of fewer than 700 of the donors, most TCR beta V segments appeared in productive rearrangements about 87% or about 30% of the time, broadly matching IMGT annotations. At a false discovery rate of 0.05, a later analysis linked under 20,000 TCR beta sequences to specific HLA alleles. The earlier analysis of 587 of the donors excluded some 16 rarely observed V segments, including chromosome 9 orphons, because counts were too low. In the study, approximately 160 TCR beta chains were listed as associated with cytomegalovirus. In a later genetic analysis, fewer N-insertions in productive TCRs were reported among donors in an Asian-associated ancestry cluster than the roughly 700-donor mean. The sequencing pipeline was judged likely to have produced a cluster of highly shared sequence variants as a technical artifact. A later analysis found that most CMV-associated TCR beta chains appeared HLA-restricted, with HLA associations seemingly driven largely by CMV exposure. Across donors, most TCR sequences were observed very rarely, whereas some public TCRs were present in many individuals. Immune exposure information for the cohort was limited to CMV serostatus. Some IMGT-functional V segments, including TRBV6-2 and TRBV6-3, could not be told apart with the 87-base-pair reads, so those segments were excluded.

V loses 2 bases of germline sequence and J loses 0 bases, and the interval between the two ends is 12 bases. Spanning cysteine to phenylalanine, the CDR3 consists of 16 amino acids. Just the 48-base CDR3 DNA is kept, in frame starting at base 1. The cohort was made up of 500 to 800 healthy bone marrow donors. At the time of sampling, all cohort members were nominally healthy, though unrecorded immune exposures were likely present. The donor tested CMV seronegative, placing the donor among the roughly 340 seronegative members of the cohort. A peripheral blood sample was collected from each donor, and TCR beta sequencing was performed on peripheral blood mononuclear cells. The Qiagen DNeasy Blood Extraction Kit was used to extract genomic DNA from the blood cell samples.

The sequence was collected from a man aged 45-60 years in good health and CMV-seronegative. The sequencing input was PBMCs. The chain is encoded by TRBV23-1 joined to TRBJ2-3, with the D gene uncertain. TRBV23-1 is noted as an ORF with a role that remains uncertain. The CDR3 here reads CASSQRTDISTDTQYF. The DNA is TGCGCCAGCAGTCAAAGAACAGACATTAGCACAGATACGCAGTATTTT.